The 27 T cell receptor beta chains reported below all come from one sample, sequenced in a study of monozygotic twins with inflammatory bowel disease (dated by TCRdb to the late 2010s). Library preparation was by 5' RACE. The reads were generated on an Illumina HiSeq 2500. Reprocessed by TCRdb, the reads give a single entry per CDR3 protein sequence, without DNA. The sample table records 300,000 to 400,000 distinct CDR3 sequences. The ten largest clones capture roughly 2% of the sample. Sequenced: blood. The source of these receptors is a human donor with ulcerative colitis or Crohn's disease, or a healthy co-twin of an affected twin (not recorded which).

The chain uses TRBV28 and TRBJ2-5; as DNA is missing, the TRBD1 call by TCRdb cannot be tested. The CDR3 length is 12 residues. Germline assignment: CDR1 MDHEN and CDR2 SYDVKM. CDR3 protein: CASVRVGQTQYF.

The chain combines TRBV5-1 with TRBJ2-7. This CDR3 region has 14 residues. Germline-derived CDR1 and CDR2 are SGHRS and YFSETQ. The CDR3 region is CASSLAGELYEQYF.

The chain carries TRBV12-3 or TRBV12-4 and TRBJ2-6. The CDR3 extends over 15 amino acids. The CDR3: CASSSVLGGANVLTF.

The rearrangement links TRBV24-1 to TRBJ2-1; no DNA is available, so the TRBD2 call from TCRdb remains unchecked. The CDR3 sequence is 16 residues long. The germline CDR1 and CDR2 sequences are KGHDR and SFDVKD. CDR3 protein: CATSAVTSGGYNEQFF.

The J gene is TRBJ1-2, the V gene TRBV9. The CDR3 covers 12 residues. CDR1 is SGDLS and CDR2 is YYNGEE in the germline V gene. The CDR3 loop is CASRLPSGGYTF.

The chain has TRBV5-1 and TRBJ1-4. Per germline, CDR1 SGHRS and CDR2 YFSETQ. CDR3 length: 14 residues. This CDR3 is CASSLSGGEEKLFF. The whole variable domain, filled in from reference TRBV5-1 and TRBJ1-4, reads KAGVTQTPRYLIKTRGQQVTLSCSPISGHRSVSWYQQTPGQGLQFLFEYFSETQRNKGNFPGRFSGRQFSNSRSEMNVSTLELGDSALYLCASSLSGGEEKLFFGSGTQLSVL.

The chain carries TRBV12-3 or TRBV12-4 and TRBJ2-3; TCRdb gives TRBD2 as the D gene, but with no DNA this cannot be confirmed. The CDR3 totals 18 residues. The CDR3 reads CASSSGRTSGGRTDTQYF.

The chain links TRBV4-3 to TRBJ1-1. The CDR3 totals 18 residues. CDR1 LGHNA and CDR2 YSLEER come from the germline V gene. CDR3 sequence: CASSQEDAGPGRGTEAFF.

The V call is TRBV7-2, the J call TRBJ1-6; TCRdb selects TRBD1, and the lack of DNA leaves this call unchecked. This CDR3 is built from 14 residues. Germline lookup yields CDR1 SGHTA and CDR2 FQGNSA. The CDR3 region is CASSYASGSSPLHF.

The V gene is TRBV7-9, the J gene TRBJ2-7. Germline values: CDR1 SEHNR, CDR2 FQNEAQ (reference sequence). The CDR3 contains 12 residues. The CDR3 protein is CASSFDRDGQYF.

The chain is built from TRBV28 and TRBJ1-6; as DNA is missing, the TRBD1 call by TCRdb cannot be tested. This CDR3 has 14 residues. CDR1 and CDR2 (germline): MDHEN, SYDVKM. The CDR3 region is CASSTSGVPSPLHF.

The chain recombines TRBV20-1 with TRBJ1-1; the D call of TRBD1 rests on TCRdb alone, since no DNA is present to check it. Germline CDR1 is DFQATT and CDR2 is SNEGSKA (reference sequence). The CDR3 runs to 15 residues. CDR3 protein: CSAVRAGWENTEAFF.

This chain links TRBV7-9 with TRBJ1-2. Germline V gives CDR1 SEHNR, CDR2 FQNEAQ (reference sequence). The CDR3 runs 12 residues. The CDR3 loop is CASSLVNFGYTF.

The chain has TRBV20-1 and TRBJ1-1; TCRdb outputs TRBD1, but without DNA this stays unchecked. CDR3 length: 11 residues. Germline V gives CDR1 DFQATT, CDR2 SNEGSKA (reference sequence). CDR3 protein: CSARSDSWTFF.

The rearrangement joins TRBV29-1 to TRBJ2-2; the D gene TCRdb calls, TRBD2, cannot be checked with no DNA. This CDR3 has 15 residues. CDR1 is SQVTM, CDR2 ANQGSEA, per germline. Here the CDR3 reads CSVASGQPSTGELFF.

The chain is built from TRBV5-1 and TRBJ2-7. CDR3 length: 14 residues. Germline values: CDR1 SGHRS, CDR2 YFSETQ. The CDR3 loop is CASSLGPLNYEQYF.

V and J are TRBV29-1 and TRBJ1-2; as DNA is missing, the TRBD1 call by TCRdb cannot be tested. The CDR3 is made up of 12 amino acids. Germline CDR1 reads SQVTM; CDR2 reads ANQGSEA. CDR3 loop: CSVHRGGDGYTF.

The chain carries TRBV5-1 and TRBJ1-5; TCRdb's D gene call, TRBD1, goes unchecked for lack of DNA. The germline V gene encodes CDR1 SGHRS and CDR2 YFSETQ. This CDR3 has 16 residues. The CDR3 loop reads CASSPTGQKLNQPQHF.

This rearrangement joins TRBV12-3 or TRBV12-4 to TRBJ2-6; without DNA, the TCRdb call of TRBD1 cannot be checked. This CDR3 has 17 residues. Here the CDR3 reads CATPVGRKSSGANVLTF.

The CDR3 spells CASRNTGPSTDTQYF. The chain recombines TRBV28 with TRBJ2-3; without DNA, the TCRdb call of TRBD2 cannot be checked. Germline V gene sequence: CDR1 MDHEN, CDR2 SYDVKM. The CDR3 contains 15 residues.

The J gene is TRBJ2-1, the V gene TRBV5-1; TCRdb calls TRBD1, which cannot be checked without DNA. The germline V gene encodes CDR1 SGHRS and CDR2 YFSETQ. The CDR3 has 18 residues. CDR3 protein: CASSPVTGQLSSYNEQFF. Drawing the rest from reference TRBV5-1 and TRBJ2-1, the complete variable domain is KAGVTQTPRYLIKTRGQQVTLSCSPISGHRSVSWYQQTPGQGLQFLFEYFSETQRNKGNFPGRFSGRQFSNSRSEMNVSTLELGDSALYLCASSPVTGQLSSYNEQFFGPGTRLTVL.

The rearrangement joins TRBV28 to TRBJ2-7; TCRdb outputs TRBD1, but without DNA this stays unchecked. This CDR3 has 15 residues. Germline CDR1 reads MDHEN; CDR2 reads SYDVKM. The chain's CDR3 is CASSLSLTGGHEQYF.

The J gene is TRBJ2-7, the V gene TRBV5-1; the D call of TRBD1 rests on TCRdb alone, since no DNA is present to check it. Germline assignment: CDR1 SGHRS and CDR2 YFSETQ. The CDR3 covers 13 residues. This CDR3 reads CASSLDRGYEQYF.

The V and J genes are TRBV7-9 and TRBJ2-7. This CDR3 contains 13 residues. Germline values: CDR1 SEHNR, CDR2 FQNEAQ (reference sequence). The CDR3 protein is CASSLLVSYEQYF.

This chain's CDR3 is CASSLPPGRVDLGDQYF. The genes are TRBV28 and TRBJ2-5; the TCRdb D gene call, TRBD1, has no DNA to confirm it. CDR1 MDHEN and CDR2 SYDVKM come from the germline V gene. The CDR3 length is 17 residues.

V is TRBV14 and J is TRBJ1-2. Germline lookup yields CDR1 SGHDN and CDR2 FVKESK. CDR3 length equals 16 residues. CDR3 in amino acids: CASSQDGSAGRSGYTF.

This chain uses TRBV4-1 with TRBJ2-1; TCRdb designates TRBD1, a call that cannot be tested without DNA. The CDR3 covers 16 residues. The germline gives CDR1 MGHRA, CDR2 YSYEKL. CDR3 in amino acids: CASSQEQGIIYNEQFF.